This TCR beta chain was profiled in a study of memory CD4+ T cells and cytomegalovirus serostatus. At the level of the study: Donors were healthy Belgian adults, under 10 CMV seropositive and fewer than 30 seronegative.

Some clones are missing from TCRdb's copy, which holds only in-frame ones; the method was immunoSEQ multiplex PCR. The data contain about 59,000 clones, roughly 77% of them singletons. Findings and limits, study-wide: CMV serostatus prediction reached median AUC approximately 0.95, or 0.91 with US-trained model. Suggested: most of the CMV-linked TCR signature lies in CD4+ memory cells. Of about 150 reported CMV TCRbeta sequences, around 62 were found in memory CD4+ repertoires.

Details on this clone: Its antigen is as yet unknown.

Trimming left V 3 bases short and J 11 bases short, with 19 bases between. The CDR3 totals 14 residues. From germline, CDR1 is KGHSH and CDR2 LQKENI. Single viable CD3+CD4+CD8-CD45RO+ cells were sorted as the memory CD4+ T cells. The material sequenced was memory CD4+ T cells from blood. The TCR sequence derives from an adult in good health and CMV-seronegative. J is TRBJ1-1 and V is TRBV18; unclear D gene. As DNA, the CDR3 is TGTGCCAGCTCACCCACGGTGTCGCTTTTTGGGGCTTTCTTT. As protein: CASSPTVSLFGAFF.